This T cell receptor beta chain derives from a study of blood T cell repertoires in COVID-19. Under the authors' procedure: Estimation of nucleated cell counts was performed using reference gene primer amplification. Sequenced by immunoSEQ multiplex PCR; TCRdb stores in-frame clones only, minus some. That table gives V, J and clone size, and the DNA gave D and trimming. This sample yields tens of thousands of clones, of which 65% to 85% are seen a single time; around 5.8% belongs to the top ten. This clone was detected only once. The V and J ends lost 3 bases and 8 bases, in that order; junction bases with no gene match: 10. The CDR3 length is 16 residues. Germline CDR1 SGHDN, CDR2 FVKESK.

Sequencing used peripheral blood. The source is a man in his fifties or sixties with acute or convalescent COVID-19. The J gene is TRBJ2-1, the V gene TRBV14, with 10 bases matching TRBD2. The DNA of the CDR3 is TGTGCCAGCAGCCATGTTCTGAGCGGGGGGGCCTATGAGCAGTTCTTC. Protein sequence: CASSHVLSGGAYEQFF.